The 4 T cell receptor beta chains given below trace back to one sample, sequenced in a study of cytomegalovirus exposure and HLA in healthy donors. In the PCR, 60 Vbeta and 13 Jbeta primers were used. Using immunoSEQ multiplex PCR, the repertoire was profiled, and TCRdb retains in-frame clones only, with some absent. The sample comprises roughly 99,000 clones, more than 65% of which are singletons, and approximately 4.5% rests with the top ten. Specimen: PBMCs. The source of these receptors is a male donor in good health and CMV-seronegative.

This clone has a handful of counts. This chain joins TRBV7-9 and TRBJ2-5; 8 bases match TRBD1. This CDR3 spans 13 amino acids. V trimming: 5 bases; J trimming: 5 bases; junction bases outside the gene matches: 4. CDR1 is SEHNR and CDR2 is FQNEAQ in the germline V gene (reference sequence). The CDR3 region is CASSRRGRETQYF. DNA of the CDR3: TGTGCCAGCAGCCGCAGGGGGCGGGAGACCCAGTACTTC.

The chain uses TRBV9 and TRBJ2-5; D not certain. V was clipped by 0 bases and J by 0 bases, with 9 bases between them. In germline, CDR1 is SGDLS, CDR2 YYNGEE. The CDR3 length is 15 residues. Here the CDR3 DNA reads TGTGCCAGCAGCGTAGGGGCCCCGTACCAAGAGACCCAGTACTTC. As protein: CASSVGAPYQETQYF.

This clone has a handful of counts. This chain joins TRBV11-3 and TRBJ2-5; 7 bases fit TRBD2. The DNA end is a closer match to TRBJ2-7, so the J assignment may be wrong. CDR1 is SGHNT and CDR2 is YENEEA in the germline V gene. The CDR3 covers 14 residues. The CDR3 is CASSLGGSSYEQYF. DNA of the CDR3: TGTGCCAGCAGCTTAGGCGGGAGCTCCTACGAGCAGTACTTC.

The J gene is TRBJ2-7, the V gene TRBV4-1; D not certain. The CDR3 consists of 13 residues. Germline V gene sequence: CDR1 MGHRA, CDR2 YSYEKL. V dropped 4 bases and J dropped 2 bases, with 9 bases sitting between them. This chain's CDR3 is CASSPGETYEQYF. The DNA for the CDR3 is TGCGCCAGCAGCCCTGGTGAGACCTACGAGCAGTACTTC.